This record covers a single T cell receptor beta chain. These data come from a study of cytotoxic CD8 clonotypes in ibrutinib-treated CLL. The overall study: Response material was collected after a median around 12 months of treatment, range 6 to 36. There were, on average, nearly 260,000 productive templates and over 80,000 productive rearrangements per sample.

The table came from immunoSEQ multiplex PCR; TCRdb's copy has only in-frame clones and leaves some out. The sample records a few hundred thousand clones, 70% being singletons. The sequence was collected from a human donor with chronic lymphocytic leukemia. Sequenced here: PBMCs, sampled after 24 months of ibrutinib treatment.

Here the CDR3 DNA reads TGTGCCAGTAGTACGGAAGGAGGGGCAGGGGTTATAGCCAAAAACATTCAGTACTTC. Its translation: CASSTEGGAGVIAKNIQYF. The chain has TRBV19 and TRBJ2-4; TRBD1 or TRBD2 may be the D gene (6 bases each). V dropped 4 bases and J dropped 0 bases, with 22 bases sitting between them. The CDR3 length is 19 residues. Germline CDR1 reads LNHDA; CDR2 reads SQIVND (reference sequence). The full variable domain, its missing parts supplied by reference TRBV19 and TRBJ2-4, is DGGITQSPKYLFRKEGQNVTLSCEQNLNHDAMYWYRQDPGQGLRLIYYSQIVNDFQKGDIAEGYSVSREKKESFPLTVTSAQKNPTAFYLCASSTEGGAGVIAKNIQYFGAGTRLSVL.